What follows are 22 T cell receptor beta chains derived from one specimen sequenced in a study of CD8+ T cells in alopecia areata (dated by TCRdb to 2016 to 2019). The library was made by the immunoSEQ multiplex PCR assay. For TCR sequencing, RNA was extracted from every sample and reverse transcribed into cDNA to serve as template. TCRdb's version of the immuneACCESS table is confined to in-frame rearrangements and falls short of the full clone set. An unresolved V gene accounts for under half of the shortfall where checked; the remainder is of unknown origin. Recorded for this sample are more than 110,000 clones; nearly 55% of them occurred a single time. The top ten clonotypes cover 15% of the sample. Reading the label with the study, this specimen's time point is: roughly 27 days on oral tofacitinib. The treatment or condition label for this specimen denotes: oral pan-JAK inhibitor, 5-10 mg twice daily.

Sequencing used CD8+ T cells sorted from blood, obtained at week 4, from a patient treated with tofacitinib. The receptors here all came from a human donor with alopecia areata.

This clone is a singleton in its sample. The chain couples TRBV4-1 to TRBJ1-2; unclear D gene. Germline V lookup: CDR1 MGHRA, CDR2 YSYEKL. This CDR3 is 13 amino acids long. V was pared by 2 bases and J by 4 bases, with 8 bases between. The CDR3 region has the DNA TGCGCCAGCAGCCAAACAGCCGTCTATGGCTACACCTTC. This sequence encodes CASSQTAVYGYTF.

The CDR3 here is CASSQPMGQADGYTF. CDR3 bases: TGTGCCAGCAGCCAACCAATGGGACAGGCCGACGGCTACACCTTC. The rearrangement joins TRBV4-2 to TRBJ1-2; 8 positions agree with TRBD1. The CDR3 runs 15 residues. Germline assignment: CDR1 LGHNA and CDR2 YNFKEQ. The junction had 10 bases not matched to a gene; V was cut back by 2 bases and J by 8 bases.

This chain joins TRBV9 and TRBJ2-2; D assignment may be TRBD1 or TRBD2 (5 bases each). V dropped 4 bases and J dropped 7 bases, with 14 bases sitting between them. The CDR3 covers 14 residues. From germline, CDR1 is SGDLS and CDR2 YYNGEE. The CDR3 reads CASSPWGSGGELFF. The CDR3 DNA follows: TGTGCCAGCAGCCCCTGGGGGTCCGGCGGGGAGCTGTTTTTT. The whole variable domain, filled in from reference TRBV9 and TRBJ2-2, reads DSGVTQTPKHLITATGQRVTLRCSPRSGDLSVYWYQQSLDQGLQFLIQYYNGEERAKGNILERFSAQQFPDLHSELNLSSLELGDSALYFCASSPWGSGGELFFGEGSRLTVL.

CDR3 protein: CASSLIREAYF. The CDR3 coding sequence is TGTGCCAGCAGCTTAATCAGGGAGGCGTACTTC. The V and J genes are TRBV7-9 and TRBJ2-7; D may be TRBD2 (6 bases). Trimming took off 2 bases at V and 12 bases at J, with 11 bases between the two ends. Germline V lookup: CDR1 SEHNR, CDR2 FQNEAQ (reference sequence). The CDR3 is made up of 11 amino acids.

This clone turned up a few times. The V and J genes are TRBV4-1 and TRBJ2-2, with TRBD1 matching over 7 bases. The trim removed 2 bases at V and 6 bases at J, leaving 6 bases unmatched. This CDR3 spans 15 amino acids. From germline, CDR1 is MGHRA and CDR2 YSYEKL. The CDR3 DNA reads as TGCGCCAGCAGCCAATTGACAGGGAAGGCCGGGGAGCTGTTTTTT. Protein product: CASSQLTGKAGELFF.

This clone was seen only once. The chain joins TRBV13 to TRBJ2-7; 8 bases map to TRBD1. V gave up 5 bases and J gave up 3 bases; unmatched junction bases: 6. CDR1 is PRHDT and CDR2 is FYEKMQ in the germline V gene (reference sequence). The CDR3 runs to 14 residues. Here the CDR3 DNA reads TGTGCCAGCAGCATCGGACAGGGATTCTACGAGCAGTACTTC. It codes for CASSIGQGFYEQYF.

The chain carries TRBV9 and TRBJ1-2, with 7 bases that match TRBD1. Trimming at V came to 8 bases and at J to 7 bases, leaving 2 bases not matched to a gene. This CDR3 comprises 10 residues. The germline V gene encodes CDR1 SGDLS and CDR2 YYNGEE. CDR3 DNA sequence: TGTGCCAGTACAGGGGTTGGCTACACCTTC. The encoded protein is CASTGVGYTF.

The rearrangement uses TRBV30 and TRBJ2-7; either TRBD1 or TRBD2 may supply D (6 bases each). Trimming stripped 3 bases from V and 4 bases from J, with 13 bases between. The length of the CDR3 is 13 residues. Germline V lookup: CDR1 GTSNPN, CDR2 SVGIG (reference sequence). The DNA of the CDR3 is TGTGCCTGGAGGGACACAGGGACTTACGAGCAGTACTTC. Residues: CAWRDTGTYEQYF.

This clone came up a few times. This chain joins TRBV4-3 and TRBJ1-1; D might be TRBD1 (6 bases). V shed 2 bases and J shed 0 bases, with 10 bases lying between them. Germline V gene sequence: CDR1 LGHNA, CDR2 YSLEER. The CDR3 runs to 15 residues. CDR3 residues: CASSQSRQVNTEAFF. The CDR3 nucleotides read TGCGCCAGCAGCCAATCTCGACAGGTGAACACTGAAGCTTTCTTT.

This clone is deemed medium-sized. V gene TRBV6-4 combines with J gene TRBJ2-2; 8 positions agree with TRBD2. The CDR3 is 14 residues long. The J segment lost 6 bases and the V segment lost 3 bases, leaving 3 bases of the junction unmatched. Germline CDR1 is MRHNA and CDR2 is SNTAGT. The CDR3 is CASSEGLGSGELFF. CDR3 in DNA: TGTGCCAGCAGTGAGGGACTAGGCTCCGGGGAGCTGTTTTTT.

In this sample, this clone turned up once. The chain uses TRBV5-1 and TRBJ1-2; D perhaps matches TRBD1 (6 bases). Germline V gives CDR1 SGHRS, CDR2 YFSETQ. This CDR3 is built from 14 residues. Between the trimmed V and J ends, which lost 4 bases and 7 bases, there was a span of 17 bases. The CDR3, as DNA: TGCGCCAGCAGCGGACGGGGGGCTTTTGGTGGCTACACCTTC. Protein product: CASSGRGAFGGYTF.

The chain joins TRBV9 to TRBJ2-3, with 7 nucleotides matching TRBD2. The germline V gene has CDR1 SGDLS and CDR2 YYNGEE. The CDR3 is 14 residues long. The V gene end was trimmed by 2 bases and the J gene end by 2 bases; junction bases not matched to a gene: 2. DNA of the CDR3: TGTGCCAGCAGCGTTGGGGGGGACACAGATACGCAGTATTTT. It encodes CASSVGGDTDTQYF.

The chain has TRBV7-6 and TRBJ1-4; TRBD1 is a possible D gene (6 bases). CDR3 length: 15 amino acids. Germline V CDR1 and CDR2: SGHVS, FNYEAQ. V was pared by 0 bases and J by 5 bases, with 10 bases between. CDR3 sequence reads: CASSLARTANEKLFF. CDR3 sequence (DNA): TGTGCCAGCAGCTTAGCGCGGACAGCAAATGAAAAACTGTTTTTT.

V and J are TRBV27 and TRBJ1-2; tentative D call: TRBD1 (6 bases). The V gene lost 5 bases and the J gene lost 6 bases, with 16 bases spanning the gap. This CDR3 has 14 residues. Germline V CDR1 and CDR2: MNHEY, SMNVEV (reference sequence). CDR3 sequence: CASSLQGANHGYTF. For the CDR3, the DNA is TGTGCCAGCAGTCTACAGGGAGCGAACCATGGCTACACCTTC.

The CDR3 reads CASSVGNRAPEAFF. In nucleotides, the CDR3 is TGTGCCAGCAGCGTAGGAAACAGGGCACCTGAAGCTTTCTTT. The chain has TRBV9 and TRBJ1-1; the D gene is possibly TRBD1 (6 bases). The CDR3 consists of 14 residues. Germline assignment: CDR1 SGDLS and CDR2 YYNGEE. V lost 0 bases and J lost 6, with 12 bases in between.

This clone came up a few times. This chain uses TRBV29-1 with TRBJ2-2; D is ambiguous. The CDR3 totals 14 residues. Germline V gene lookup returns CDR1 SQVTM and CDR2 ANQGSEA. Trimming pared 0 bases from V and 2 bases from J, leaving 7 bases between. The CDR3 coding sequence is TGCAGCGTTGAAGAGGGATACAACACCGGGGAGCTGTTTTTT. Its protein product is CSVEEGYNTGELFF.

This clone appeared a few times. The CDR3 spells CASSQGPGQDYGYTF. CDR3 nucleotide sequence: TGTGCCAGCAGCCAAGGCCCGGGACAGGACTATGGCTACACCTTC. J is TRBJ1-2 and V is TRBV4-2, with 8 nucleotides matching TRBD1. The germline gives CDR1 LGHNA, CDR2 YNFKEQ. The CDR3 covers 15 residues. With 1 base clipped from V and 3 bases from J, the junction kept 4 bases outside the gene matches.

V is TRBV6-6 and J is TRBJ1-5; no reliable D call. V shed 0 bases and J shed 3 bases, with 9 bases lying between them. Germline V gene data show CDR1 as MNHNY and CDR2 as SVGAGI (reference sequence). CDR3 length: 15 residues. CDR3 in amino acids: CASSYSWQANQPQHF. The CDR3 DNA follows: TGTGCCAGCAGTTACTCGTGGCAGGCCAATCAGCCCCAGCATTTT.

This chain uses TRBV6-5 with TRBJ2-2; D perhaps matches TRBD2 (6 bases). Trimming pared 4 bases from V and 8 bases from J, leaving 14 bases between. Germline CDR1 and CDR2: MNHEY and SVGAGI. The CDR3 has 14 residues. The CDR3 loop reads CASSWGEGFGELFF. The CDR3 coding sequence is TGTGCCAGCAGTTGGGGGGAAGGTTTTGGGGAGCTGTTTTTT.

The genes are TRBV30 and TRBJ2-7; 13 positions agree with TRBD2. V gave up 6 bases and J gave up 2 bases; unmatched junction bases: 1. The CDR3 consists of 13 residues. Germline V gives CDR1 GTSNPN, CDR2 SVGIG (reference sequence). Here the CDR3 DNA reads TGTGCCTGCGGGACTAGCGGGACCTACGAGCAGTACTTC. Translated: CACGTSGTYEQYF.

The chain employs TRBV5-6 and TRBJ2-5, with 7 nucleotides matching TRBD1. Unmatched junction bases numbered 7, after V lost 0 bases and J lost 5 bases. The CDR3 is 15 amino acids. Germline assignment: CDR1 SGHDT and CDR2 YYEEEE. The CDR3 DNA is TGTGCCAGCAGCTTGGTGCCAGGGGGAGAGGAGACCCAGTACTTC. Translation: CASSLVPGGEETQYF.

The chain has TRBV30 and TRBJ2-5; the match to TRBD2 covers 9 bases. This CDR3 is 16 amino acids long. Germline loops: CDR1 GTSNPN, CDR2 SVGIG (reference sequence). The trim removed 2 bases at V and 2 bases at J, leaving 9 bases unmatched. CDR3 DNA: TGTGCCTGGAGTAAACTCGGCGGGGGGGTGCAAGAGACCCAGTACTTC. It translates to CAWSKLGGGVQETQYF.